The sequence of this T cell receptor beta chain was determined in a study of T cells after posttransplantation cyclophosphamide. V shed 3 bases and J 6 bases; nucleotides not matched to a gene: 16. The V gene's germline CDR1 is LGHNA and CDR2 YSLEER. The CDR3 totals 18 residues. This clone was counted ten times or more. Antigen: not known. The related graft donor's blood sample was taken on the day of bone marrow donation. Study conclusions and caveats: After PTCy, TRB diversity resembled that of CNI/methotrexate controls. Later post-transplant blood repertoires were often dominated by donor CD8+ memory clones.

The data were produced by immunoSEQ multiplex PCR, yet TCRdb's version contains in-frame clones alone and is incomplete. The sample includes 32,000 or so clones, none of them occurring once. V is TRBV4-3 and J is TRBJ2-2; 7 nucleotides match TRBD1. Sequenced: PBMCs. The receptor was derived from a woman aged 55-70 years in good health, CMV-negative, and a related stem cell transplant donor. CDR3 coding DNA: TGCGCCAGCAGCCACCCAGGGGACAGCGTCTCTCGGGCCGGGGAGCTGTTTTTT. Residues: CASSHPGDSVSRAGELFF.